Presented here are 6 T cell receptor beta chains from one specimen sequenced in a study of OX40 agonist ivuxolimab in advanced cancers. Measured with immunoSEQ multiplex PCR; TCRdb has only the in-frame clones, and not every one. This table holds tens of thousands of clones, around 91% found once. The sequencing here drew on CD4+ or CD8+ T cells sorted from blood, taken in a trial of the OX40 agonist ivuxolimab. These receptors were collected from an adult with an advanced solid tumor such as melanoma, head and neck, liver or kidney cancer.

CDR3 amino acids: CASSQHPTCNRGRGDTQYF. For the CDR3, the DNA is TGCGCCAGCAGTCAACACCCCACCTGTAATCGTGGGCGAGGAGATACGCAGTATTTT. The chain employs TRBV23-1 and TRBJ2-3; D not resolved. TRBV23-1 is designated an ORF whose function remains uncertain. The CDR3 loop spans 19 amino acids. V was cut by 2 bases and J by 5 bases, with 26 bases left in between.

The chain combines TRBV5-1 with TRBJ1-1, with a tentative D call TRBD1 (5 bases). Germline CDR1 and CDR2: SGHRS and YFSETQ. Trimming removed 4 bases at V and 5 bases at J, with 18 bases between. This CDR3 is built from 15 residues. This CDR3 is CASSPRLGEGTEAFF. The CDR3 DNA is TGCGCCAGCAGCCCACGGTTGGGGGAGGGTACTGAAGCTTTCTTT. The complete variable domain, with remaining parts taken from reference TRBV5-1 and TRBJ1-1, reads KAGVTQTPRYLIKTRGQQVTLSCSPISGHRSVSWYQQTPGQGLQFLFEYFSETQRNKGNFPGRFSGRQFSNSRSEMNVSTLELGDSALYLCASSPRLGEGTEAFFGQGTRLTVV.

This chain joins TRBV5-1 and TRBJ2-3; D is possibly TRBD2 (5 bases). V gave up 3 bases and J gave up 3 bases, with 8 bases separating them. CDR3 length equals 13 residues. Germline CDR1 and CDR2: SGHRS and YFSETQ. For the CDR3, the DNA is TGCGCCAGCAGCTGGGAGTCAACAGATACGCAGTATTTT. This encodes CASSWESTDTQYF.

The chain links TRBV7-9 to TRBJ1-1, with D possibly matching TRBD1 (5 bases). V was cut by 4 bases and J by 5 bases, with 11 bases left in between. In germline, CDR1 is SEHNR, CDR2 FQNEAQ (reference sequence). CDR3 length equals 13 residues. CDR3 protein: CASSSSQGTEAFF. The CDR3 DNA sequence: TGTGCCAGCAGCTCCTCCCAGGGAACTGAAGCTTTCTTT.

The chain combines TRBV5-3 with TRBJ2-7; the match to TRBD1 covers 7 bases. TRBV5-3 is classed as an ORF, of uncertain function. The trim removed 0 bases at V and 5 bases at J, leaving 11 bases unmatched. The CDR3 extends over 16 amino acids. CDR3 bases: TGTGCCAGAAGCTTGGATTGGATTAGGGGGCTCAACGAGCAGTACGTC. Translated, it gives CARSLDWIRGLNEQYV.

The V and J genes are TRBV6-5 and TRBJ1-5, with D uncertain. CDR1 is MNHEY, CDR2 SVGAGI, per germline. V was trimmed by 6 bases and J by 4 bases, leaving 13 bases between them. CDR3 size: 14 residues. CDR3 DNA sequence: TGTGCCAGCAGAAGACTCCAAGGGAATCAGCCCCAGCATTTT. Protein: CASRRLQGNQPQHF.